A selection of T cell receptor beta chains follows, all from one sample in a study of CD8+ T cells in alopecia areata. TCRdb's copy holds only in-frame clones and misses some; the assay was immunoSEQ multiplex PCR. This sample yields approximately 120,000 clones, of which around 48% are seen a single time; more than 9% belongs to the top ten. The sequencing sample was made of NKG2D-low CD8+ T cells sorted from blood. These receptors were obtained from a human donor with alopecia areata. CDR3s leave out the opening cysteine and the closing phenylalanine or tryptophan. The D gene is left open where the match is weak. The size field is filled for only some rows; it gives once, few, many or a size class.

d_call clone_size v_call cdr3_aa
NA NA TRBV29-1 SGRKKTAGELF
TRBD1 NA TRBV7-2 ASSSEDRAGETQY
NA NA TRBV7-9 ASSSTGYQPQH
NA NA TRBV9 ASSAAAGPNYEQY
TRBD1 NA TRBV29-1 SVGGTGPLGNTGELF
TRBD2 few TRBV29-1 SVSAGAEQF
NA NA TRBV7-9 ASSPDRRNQETQY
NA NA TRBV6-5 ASSPSGGGNNEQF
TRBD2 few TRBV4-1 ASSQAGGLEETQY
NA NA TRBV2 ASSEGALTEETQY
NA NA TRBV27 ASSFGQSEQF
NA NA TRBV5-6 ASSSGIPLEQY
NA NA TRBV27 ASSDGSRTDTQY
NA few TRBV29-1 SVGRRVLEQY
NA NA TRBV29-1 SVEGLEETQY
TRBD2 NA TRBV29-1 SVWSSGRDEQY
NA NA TRBV25-1 ASSEYADSTDTQY
TRBD2 NA TRBV2 ASSFSTSENTDTQY
NA NA TRBV7-9 ASSLNVEDPQETQY
TRBD1 few TRBV29-1 SGWTGVGYEQY
NA few TRBV6-5 ASSYFGQETQY
NA NA TRBV28 ATLRGLEGEQY
TRBD2 NA TRBV5-1 ASSLIWSGAQETQY
TRBD1 few TRBV14 ASSRTGLWNTEAF
NA NA TRBV30 AWSSKVPGELF
NA NA TRBV9 ASAGGNEQF
NA few TRBV29-1 SARGRDSYEQY
NA NA TRBV30 AWSDEATIQETQY
NA NA TRBV29-1 SVDQGGNTEAF
TRBD1 few TRBV29-1 SVTGVNTEAF
NA NA TRBV30 AWSLTGVEAF
NA few TRBV29-1 SAAGGNLNTEAF
TRBD1 once TRBV30 AWSSRDRDTRKETQY
TRBD2 NA TRBV30 AWSGLATSYNEQF
NA NA TRBV7-9 ASSLVSDSVPVAY
TRBD1 NA TRBV5-4 ASSPPDRQETQY
NA NA TRBV7-3 ASSMVQGSNEQF
NA NA TRBV27 ASSPTSQHEQF
TRBD1 NA TRBV5-1 ASSTEQGATKDTQY
NA few TRBV7-9 ASRPGSLYEQY
NA NA TRBV7-9 ASSPGYEQY
NA few TRBV5-1 ASSLESSALQF
NA NA TRBV25-1 ASSGKRGAYEQY
TRBD2 few TRBV11-2 ASSLGGSSGAPNIQY
TRBD1 NA TRBV2 ASGTTGC
NA few TRBV5-1 ASNLGGRENTEAF
TRBD1 NA TRBV5-6 ASSFGQGEMEPQH
NA NA TRBV25-1 ASSEGAALETQY
NA NA TRBV21-1 ASSNPL
NA once TRBV2 ATSPPRTTVTDTQY
NA NA TRBV9 ASSGQSEKLF
NA NA TRBV9 ASSPDGREKLF
NA NA TRBV29-1 SVEVTGHPNFYEQY
NA few TRBV14 ASSQGGGLWLDTQY
NA NA TRBV29-1 SVEDRTEGLETQY
TRBD2 NA TRBV29-1 SVVLSGGEGKNYEQY
NA NA TRBV6-5 ASSYSSAYNEQF
TRBD2 NA TRBV6-5 ASSSLAGERYNEQF
TRBD1 few TRBV29-1 SVEGLWQGAGYGYT